The 6 T cell receptor beta chains below all came from one sample that was sequenced in a study of shared clonotypes between healthy human individuals. TCRdb keeps only in-frame clones here, not all; method: immunoSEQ multiplex PCR. The sample has more than 2 million clones, 95% seen once. Sequences were obtained from naive CD4+ T cells sorted from blood. Subset defined: CD45RA+ positively selected. All receptors derive from a man aged 18-30 years in good health.

The rearrangement joins TRBV6-5 to TRBJ2-1, with a weak D call TRBD2 (6 bases). Germline values: CDR1 MNHEY, CDR2 SVGAGI. This CDR3 is built from 15 residues. V was cut by 5 bases and J by 0 bases, with 11 bases left in between. CDR3 loop: CASSAVGLSYNEQFF. The CDR3 DNA sequence: TGTGCCAGCAGTGCCGTGGGACTCTCCTACAATGAGCAGTTCTTC.

CDR3 sequence (DNA): TGTGCCAGCAGCCCCCGGGGGGAGGGCAATCAGCCCCAGCATTTT. This codes for CASSPRGEGNQPQHF. The gene calls are TRBV9 and TRBJ1-5; D is possibly TRBD1 (5 bases). The CDR3 extends over 15 amino acids. V lost 4 bases, J lost 2 bases, and 13 bases lay in between. Germline values: CDR1 SGDLS, CDR2 YYNGEE.

The gene calls are TRBV5-4 and TRBJ2-7; TRBD1 matches at 7 bases. The ends lost 4 bases at V and 5 bases at J; junction bases unmatched: 12. This CDR3 contains 15 residues. CDR1 is SGHNT and CDR2 is YYREEE in the germline V gene (reference sequence). CDR3 DNA: TGTGCCAGCAGCCAACCGACAGGGAATAGGGACGAGCAGTACTTC. It codes for CASSQPTGNRDEQYF.

DNA for the CDR3: TGTGCCAGCAGCCTTAATCAGGGAGCTGGGGAGACCCAGTACTTC. It encodes CASSLNQGAGETQYF. The chain uses TRBV5-4 and TRBJ2-5; perhaps D is TRBD1 or TRBD2 (5 bases each). Germline assignment: CDR1 SGHNT and CDR2 YYREEE (reference sequence). The V gene lost 4 bases and the J gene lost 5 bases, with 18 bases spanning the gap. The CDR3 consists of 15 residues. Combining the CDR3 with reference TRBV5-4 and TRBJ2-5 gives the whole variable domain ETGVTQSPTHLIKTRGQQVTLRCSSQSGHNTVSWYQQALGQGPQFIFQYYREEENGRGNFPPRFSGLQFPNYSSELNVNALELDDSALYLCASSLNQGAGETQYFGPGTRLLVL.

The V gene is TRBV5-8, the J gene TRBJ2-5, with TRBD2 as a possible D gene (6 bases). The CDR3 runs 15 residues. V dropped 5 bases and J dropped 4 bases, with 18 bases sitting between them. The germline V gene has CDR1 SGHTS and CDR2 YDEGEE. Here the CDR3 DNA reads TGTGCCAGCAGGCTGGGCGGGAAGGGTGGAGAGACCCAGTACTTC. Its translation: CASRLGGKGGETQYF.

This clone was seen once. Other DNA sequences in the same sample also yield this CDR3. V gene TRBV6-1 combines with J gene TRBJ1-6; perhaps TRBD1 as D (6 bases). The germline CDR1 and CDR2 sequences are MNHNS and SASEGT. There are 15 residues in the CDR3. V was clipped by 3 bases and J by 10 bases, with 16 bases between them. The CDR3 sequence is CASSEASGGGSPLHF. CDR3 DNA sequence: TGTGCCAGCAGTGAGGCCTCCGGGGGCGGGTCACCCCTCCACTTT.